This entry lists 14 T cell receptor beta chains sequenced from one sample in a study of T cell responses to AZD1222 COVID-19 vaccine. The protocol was immunoSEQ multiplex PCR, while the TCRdb copy is restricted to in-frame clones and leaves out a portion. The table shows 80,000 or so clones, with approximately 90% occurring only once. The material sequenced was peripheral blood, taken on day 0 of AZD1222 vaccination. Receptors originate from an adult in good health.

The J gene is TRBJ1-5, the V gene TRBV19; no reliable D call. CDR3 length equals 13 residues. The germline V gene encodes CDR1 LNHDA and CDR2 SQIVND (reference sequence). V was trimmed by 5 bases and J by 2 bases, leaving 7 bases between them. Here the CDR3 reads CASSQGRNQPQHF. CDR3 coding DNA: TGTGCCAGTAGTCAAGGGCGCAATCAGCCCCAGCATTTT.

The V gene is TRBV10-3, the J gene TRBJ2-3, with 7 bases that match TRBD1. Germline V gene lookup returns CDR1 ENHRY and CDR2 SYGVKD. V dropped 5 bases and J dropped 3; count of bases not matched to a gene: 5. The CDR3 consists of 14 residues. CDR3 bases: TGTGCCATCAGTTATAGACAGGGAACAGATACGCAGTATTTT. This translates into CAISYRQGTDTQYF.

V and J are TRBV11-2 and TRBJ2-7; the D is unclear. Trimming removed 1 base at V and 2 bases at J, with 6 bases between. The CDR3 totals 13 residues. The germline V gene has CDR1 SGHAT and CDR2 FQNNGV. CDR3 bases: TGTGCCAGCAGCTTAGGGCAGACCTACGAGCAGTACTTC. Translated: CASSLGQTYEQYF.

V usage is TRBV7-3 and J usage is TRBJ2-3; 11 bases map to TRBD2. This CDR3 has 15 amino acids. Germline V gene lookup returns CDR1 SGHTA and CDR2 FQGTGA. Unmatched junction bases numbered 5, after V lost 2 bases and J lost 7 bases. As DNA, the CDR3 is TGTGCCAGCAGCTTAGGGTTGACTAGCGGGAATACGCAGTATTTT. Its translation: CASSLGLTSGNTQYF. The full variable domain, in which reference TRBV7-3 and TRBJ2-3 provide the parts outside the CDR3, is GAGVSQTPSNKVTEKGKYVELRCDPISGHTALYWYRQSLGQGPEFLIYFQGTGAADDSGLPNDRFFAVRPEGSVSTLKIQRTERGDSAVYLCASSLGLTSGNTQYFGPGTRLTVL.

The V and J genes are TRBV7-8 and TRBJ1-2; D remains ambiguous. This CDR3 region has 14 residues. CDR1 and CDR2 (germline): SGHVS, FQNEAQ. V lost 5 bases to trimming and J lost 4 bases, with 14 bases between them. The CDR3 DNA is TGTGCCAGCAGCGACCGGACGGAGCTCTATGGCTACACCTTC. Its translation: CASSDRTELYGYTF.

This clone has only one observation. CDR3 sequence: CASSQDEWGRNTIYF. DNA of the CDR3: TGCGCCAGCAGCCAAGATGAATGGGGGCGAAACACCATATATTTT. V usage is TRBV4-1 and J usage is TRBJ1-3; tentative D call: TRBD1 (6 bases). The CDR3 spans 15 residues. V was shortened by 0 bases and J by 5 bases, with 11 bases between the two germline ends. The germline CDR1 and CDR2 sequences are MGHRA and YSYEKL.

The V and J genes are TRBV10-3 and TRBJ2-7, with a tentative D call TRBD2 (6 bases). Germline V gene lookup returns CDR1 ENHRY and CDR2 SYGVKD. The V gene lost 6 bases and the J gene lost 2 bases, with 11 bases spanning the gap. The CDR3 consists of 13 residues. The CDR3 spells CAISPGGAYEQYF. The CDR3 nucleotides are TGTGCCATCAGCCCTGGAGGGGCCTACGAGCAGTACTTC.

This clone was observed a handful of times. The CDR3 DNA follows: TGTGCCAGCAGTTATAGGCAGGGGGTAAACACCTTC. Encoded protein: CASSYRQGVNTF. The chain carries TRBV6-6 and TRBJ1-2; TRBD1 matches at 7 bases. J gave up 12 bases and V 3 bases, and 7 bases lay outside the gene matches. The CDR3 totals 12 residues. The germline CDR1 and CDR2 sequences are MNHNY and SVGAGI (reference sequence).

The chain uses TRBV7-6 and TRBJ2-7, with 8 nucleotides matching TRBD2. Germline trimming cut 2 bases from V and 3 bases from J; bases unmatched to any gene: 6. CDR3 length equals 15 residues. CDR1 is SGHVS and CDR2 is FNYEAQ in the germline V gene. CDR3 in amino acids: CASSLRSGGFYEQYF. The CDR3 region has the DNA TGTGCCAGCAGCTTACGGAGCGGGGGTTTCTACGAGCAGTACTTC.

The rearrangement joins TRBV27 to TRBJ2-3; unclear D gene. The ends were cut back, 0 bases at V and 10 bases at J, with 8 bases in the middle. The CDR3 contains 12 residues. Germline values: CDR1 MNHEY, CDR2 SMNVEV (reference sequence). CDR3 region: CASSLSPRAQYF. The CDR3 DNA reads TGTGCCAGCAGTTTATCGCCCCGGGCGCAGTATTTT.

The J gene is TRBJ2-2, the V gene TRBV7-9; the match to TRBD2 covers 11 bases. The junction had 3 bases not matched to a gene; V was cut back by 6 bases and J by 3 bases. The CDR3 is made up of 15 amino acids. Germline CDR1 and CDR2: SEHNR and FQNEAQ (reference sequence). CDR3 in DNA: TGTGCCAGCAGTCCACTAGCGGGGGACACCGGGGAGCTGTTTTTT. Translating gives CASSPLAGDTGELFF.

The J gene is TRBJ2-7, the V gene TRBV27, with TRBD2 identical over 8 bases. V lost 8 bases to trimming and J lost 5 bases; unmatched junction nucleotides: 8. The CDR3 covers 13 residues. Germline V gene lookup returns CDR1 MNHEY and CDR2 SMNVEV (reference sequence). This CDR3 reads CASRSRGGDEQYF. The CDR3 DNA reads as TGTGCCAGCCGCTCCCGGGGGGGGGACGAGCAGTACTTC.

V usage is TRBV2 and J usage is TRBJ2-1; tentatively, D is TRBD2 (5 bases). V lost 4 bases to trimming and J lost 9 bases, with 7 bases between them. The CDR3 covers 11 residues. Per the germline V gene, CDR1 is SNHLY and CDR2 is FYNNEI. The CDR3 loop is CASSGRGEQFF. CDR3 bases: TGTGCCAGCAGTGGCCGGGGTGAGCAGTTCTTC.

This chain joins TRBV5-1 and TRBJ1-1; 8 nucleotides agree with TRBD1. This CDR3 spans 16 amino acids. With 2 bases clipped from V and 5 bases from J, the junction kept 11 bases outside the gene matches. Germline V lookup: CDR1 SGHRS, CDR2 YFSETQ. The CDR3 sequence: CASSFWGTGLGTEAFF. CDR3 in DNA: TGCGCCAGCAGCTTCTGGGGGACAGGCCTCGGTACTGAAGCTTTCTTT.